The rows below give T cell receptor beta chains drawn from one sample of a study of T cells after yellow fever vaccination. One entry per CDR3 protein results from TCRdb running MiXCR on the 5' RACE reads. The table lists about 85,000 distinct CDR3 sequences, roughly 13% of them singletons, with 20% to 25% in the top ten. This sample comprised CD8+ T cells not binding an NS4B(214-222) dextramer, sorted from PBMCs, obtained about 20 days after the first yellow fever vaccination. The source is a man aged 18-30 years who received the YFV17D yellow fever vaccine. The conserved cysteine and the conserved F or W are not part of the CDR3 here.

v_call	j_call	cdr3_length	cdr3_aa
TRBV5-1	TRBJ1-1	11	ASSFRQGTEAF
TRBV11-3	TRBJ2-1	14	ASSFHSGGYYNEQF
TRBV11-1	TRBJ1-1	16	ASSLNQFTGRADTEAF
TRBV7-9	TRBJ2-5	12	ASSNRQGWETQY
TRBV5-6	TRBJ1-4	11	ASTHRLDEKLF
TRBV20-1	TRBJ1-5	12	SARSDRANQPQH
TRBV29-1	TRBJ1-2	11	SARTGGVNGYT
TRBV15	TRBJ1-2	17	ATSRGVRPGGESNYGYT
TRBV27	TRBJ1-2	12	ASSLRTGEYGYT
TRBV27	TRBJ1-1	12	ASRPGQGNTEAF
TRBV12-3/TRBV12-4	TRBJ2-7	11	ASRQAGGYEQY
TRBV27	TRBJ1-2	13	ASSTDPERFYGYT
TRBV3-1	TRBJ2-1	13	ASSPGLAGHNEQF
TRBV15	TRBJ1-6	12	ATSSRDRGSPLH
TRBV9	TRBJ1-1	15	ASSPSPPGRGGGEAF
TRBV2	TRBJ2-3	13	ASSEGRSSTDTQY
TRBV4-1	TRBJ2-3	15	ASSQDPGLPPQDTQY
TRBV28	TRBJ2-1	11	ASRIRDHNEQF
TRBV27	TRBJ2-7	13	ASSFLGGDRGEQY
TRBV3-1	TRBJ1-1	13	ASSPIDTGVTEAF
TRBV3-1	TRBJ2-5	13	ASSQLWGTQETQY
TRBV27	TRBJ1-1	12	ASSSGGLNTEAF
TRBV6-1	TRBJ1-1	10	ASTQGATEAF
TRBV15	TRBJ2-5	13	ATRATRQAGETQY
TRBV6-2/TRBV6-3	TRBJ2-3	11	ASSLETTDTQY
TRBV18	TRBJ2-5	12	ASSSGGSQETQY
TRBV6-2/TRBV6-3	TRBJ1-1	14	ASSPRTGPSQGEAF
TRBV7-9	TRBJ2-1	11	ASSPRIEGEQF
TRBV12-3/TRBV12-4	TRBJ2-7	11	ASSLPVTYEQY
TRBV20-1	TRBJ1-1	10	SARVGFTEAF
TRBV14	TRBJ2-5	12	ASSLIDRRETQY
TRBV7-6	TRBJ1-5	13	ASSSGTGGGQPQH
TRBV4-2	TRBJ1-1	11	ASSQGHNTEAF
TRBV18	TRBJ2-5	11	ASSPPPQETQY
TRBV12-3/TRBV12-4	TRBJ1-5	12	ASSSRQGDQPQH
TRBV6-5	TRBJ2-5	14	ASSLVRGDVLRTQY
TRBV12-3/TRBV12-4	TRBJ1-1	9	ASSQYTEAF
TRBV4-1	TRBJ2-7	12	ASSQDSTWGEQY
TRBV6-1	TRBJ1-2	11	ASSPTVLYGYT
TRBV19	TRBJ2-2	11	ASMTGNTGELF
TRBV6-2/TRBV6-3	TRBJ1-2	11	ASSYRVYDGYT
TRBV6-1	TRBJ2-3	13	ASSPRRLGADTQY
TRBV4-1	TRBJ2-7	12	ASSQVGGSYEQY